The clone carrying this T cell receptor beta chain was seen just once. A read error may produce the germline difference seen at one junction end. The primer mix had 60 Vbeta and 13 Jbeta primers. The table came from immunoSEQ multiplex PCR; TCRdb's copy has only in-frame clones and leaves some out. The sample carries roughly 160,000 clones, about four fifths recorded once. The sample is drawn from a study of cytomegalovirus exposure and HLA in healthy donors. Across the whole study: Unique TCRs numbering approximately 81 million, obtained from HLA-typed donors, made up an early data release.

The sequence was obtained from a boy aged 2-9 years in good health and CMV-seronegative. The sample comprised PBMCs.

In DNA form, the CDR3 reads TGTGCCAGCAGTTCGGGAGGTTGGATTGGGGATTTT. Translating gives CASSSGGWIGDF. The chain has TRBV28 and TRBJ2-3, with TRBD2 matching over 7 bases. The CDR3 sequence is 12 residues long. Per germline, CDR1 MDHEN and CDR2 SYDVKM.